These 11 T cell receptor beta chains share one sample of origin, sequenced in a study of blood T cells in healthy people across ages. Combining a sample-barcoded 5' primer with a J-beta primer mix, a second PCR ran for about 7 to 11 cycles. MiXCR was run by TCRdb on the 5' RACE reads, yielding one entry per CDR3 protein. Seen here are 1,500,000 or so distinct CDR3 sequences, roughly 60% observed once, and the top ten hold approximately 7%. Material: blood. The origin of the receptors is a man between 18 and 29 years old in good health.

The genes are TRBV18 and TRBJ2-7; 10 positions agree with TRBD2. The CDR3 is 13 amino acids. Germline CDR1 is KGHSH and CDR2 is LQKENI. V trimming: 6 bases; J trimming: 5 bases; junction bases outside the gene matches: 4. The CDR3 region is CASSAGTSDEQYF. CDR3 DNA sequence: TGTGCCAGCTCGGCCGGGACTAGCGACGAGCAGTACTTC.

The chain carries TRBV10-3 and TRBJ2-4; 10 nucleotides line up with TRBD2. This CDR3 comprises 14 residues. J lost 13 bases, V lost 2 bases, and 8 bases had no gene match. Germline loops: CDR1 ENHRY, CDR2 SYGVKD. CDR3 region: CAISESGRAGEQYF. The CDR3 coding sequence is TGTGCCATCAGTGAGAGCGGGAGGGCCGGAGAGCAGTACTTC.

The chain has TRBV27 and TRBJ2-3; D is undetermined. Germline values: CDR1 MNHEY, CDR2 SMNVEV (reference sequence). The length of the CDR3 is 14 residues. V lost 6 bases and J lost 2, with 12 bases in between. CDR3 sequence (DNA): TGTGCCAGCAGCCGGCTCCAAATCACAGATACGCAGTATTTT. Protein: CASSRLQITDTQYF.

The rearrangement uses TRBV12-3 or TRBV12-4 and TRBJ2-5, with a tentative D call TRBD2 (5 bases). Trimming shortened V by 7 bases and J by 2 bases, and 26 bases separated the two germline ends. The CDR3 totals 18 residues. The chain's CDR3 is CASTKEFDSEIHQETQYF. In DNA form, the CDR3 reads TGTGCCAGCACCAAAGAGTTTGATAGCGAAATCCATCAAGAGACCCAGTACTTC.

This clonotype turned up a few times. The chain joins TRBV7-2 to TRBJ2-1; 10 positions match TRBD2. V lost 2 bases, J lost 4 bases, and 8 bases stayed unmatched. This CDR3 spans 17 amino acids. Germline V gives CDR1 SGHTA, CDR2 FQGNSA. CDR3 sequence: CASSLLSGTSVYNEQFF. The DNA for the CDR3 is TGTGCCAGCAGCTTATTATCCGGGACTAGCGTTTACAATGAGCAGTTCTTC.

The CDR3 bases are TGTGCCAGCAGCACTCAGGGGGTTTATGGCTACACCTTC. Encoded protein: CASSTQGVYGYTF. This chain connects TRBV9 to TRBJ1-2; 7 bases match TRBD1. Germline CDR1 SGDLS, CDR2 YYNGEE. The V segment lost 4 bases and the J segment 5 bases; nucleotides outside the gene matches: 5. This CDR3 region has 13 residues. Full variable domain (missing parts from reference TRBV9 and TRBJ1-2): DSGVTQTPKHLITATGQRVTLRCSPRSGDLSVYWYQQSLDQGLQFLIQYYNGEERAKGNILERFSAQQFPDLHSELNLSSLELGDSALYFCASSTQGVYGYTFGSGTRLTVV.

The V call is TRBV6-5, the J call TRBJ1-2, with D tentatively TRBD1 (5 bases). V was pared by 0 bases and J by 0 bases, with 11 bases between. The CDR3 loop spans 16 amino acids. Germline V gives CDR1 MNHEY, CDR2 SVGAGI. The CDR3 sequence is CASSYSLDITNYGYTF. The DNA for the CDR3 is TGTGCCAGCAGTTACTCGCTGGACATCACTAACTATGGCTACACCTTC.

The CDR3 is CASSPRLAAADNEQFF. The DNA of the CDR3 is TGTGCCAGCAGCCCGCGACTAGCCGCGGCCGACAATGAGCAGTTCTTC. The V and J genes are TRBV7-2 and TRBJ2-1, with 7 bases matching TRBD2. Germline trimming cut 5 bases from V and 5 bases from J; bases unmatched to any gene: 12. CDR1 is SGHTA and CDR2 is FQGNSA in the germline V gene. The CDR3 loop spans 16 amino acids.

This clonotype was observed a handful of times. The chain has TRBV7-8 and TRBJ2-5; TRBD1 might be the D (5 bases). The end of the DNA aligns better with TRBJ2-7, so the J call may be wrong. Germline V CDR1 and CDR2: SGHVS, FQNEAQ. This CDR3 is 12 amino acids long. The CDR3 region is CASSLADNEQYF. The CDR3 DNA reads TGTGCCAGCAGCTTAGCGGACAACGAGCAGTACTTC.

The CDR3 DNA reads TGTGCCAGCAGCTTTTCGGGGAGCGGGGAGCTGTTTTTT. Translation: CASSFSGSGELFF. The chain recombines TRBV5-5 with TRBJ2-2; a possible D gene is TRBD2 (5 bases). V lost 2 bases and J 7 bases, leaving 9 bases between the germline ends. The CDR3 runs 13 residues. Per germline, CDR1 SGHKS and CDR2 YYEKEE (reference sequence).

This clonotype occurred a few times. The chain carries TRBV15 and TRBJ2-7, with TRBD1 as a possible D gene (5 bases). The germline CDR1 and CDR2 sequences are LNHNV and YYDKDF (reference sequence). The V end lost 1 base, the J end lost 4 bases, and 11 bases lay between the germline ends. The CDR3 has 14 amino acids. CDR3 region: CATSRAAGPYEQYF. The DNA of the CDR3 is TGTGCCACCAGCAGAGCTGCAGGGCCTTACGAGCAGTACTTC.